This is a list of T cell receptor beta chains from one sample in a study of blood T cell repertoires in COVID-19. Repertoires were generated with immunoSEQ multiplex PCR, while TCRdb's copy carries only in-frame clones and drops some. The sample lists 130,000 to 150,000 clones; roughly 89% were seen once. Source material: peripheral blood. The receptor set was obtained from a woman in her forties or fifties with acute or convalescent COVID-19. Each CDR3 is given with its conserved first and last residue. A D gene is named only where the DNA matches it firmly. The size of a clone is reported for some rows only, either as once, few or many, or as a class for expanded clones.

>-|TRBJ1-2|few|TRBV5-6
TGTGCCAGCAGCGGAACCTTTGGACAAACCGGCTACACCTTC
CASSGTFGQTGYTF
>TRBD1|TRBJ2-5|once|TRBV13
TGTGCCAGCAGCCTCGGACAGGAAGAGACCCAGTACTTC
CASSLGQEETQYF
>-|TRBJ1-4|once|TRBV9
TGTGCCAGCAGCGTAGCTCCCGGGGTTGATGAAAAACTGTTTTTT
CASSVAPGVDEKLFF
>TRBD1|TRBJ1-1|once|TRBV7-9
TGTGCCAGCAGCAAGACAGGGGGCCGCACTGAAGCTTTCTTT
CASSKTGGRTEAFF
>-|TRBJ1-4|-|TRBV19
TGTGCCAGTAGTTCTTCGGGGGGCGGTGAAAAACTGTTTTTT
CASSSSGGGEKLFF
>-|TRBJ1-2|-|TRBV19
TGTGCCAGTAGTATAGAAACACTAACCCCCTATGGCTACACCTTC
CASSIETLTPYGYTF
>-|TRBJ1-1|-|TRBV19
TGTGCCAGTAGTACCGAACCCGACAGGTCCACTGAAGCTTTCTTT
CASSTEPDRSTEAFF
>-|TRBJ2-7|few|TRBV19
TGTGCCAGTAGTATCGGACTCGAGCAGTACTTC
CASSIGLEQYF
>-|TRBJ2-2|once|TRBV7-7
TGTGCCAGCAGCCCGCCCGAGTCCGGGTACACCGGGGAGCTGTTTTTT
CASSPPESGYTGELFF
>TRBD2|TRBJ2-3|-|TRBV11-3
TGTGCCAGCAGCTCGGGGGGGCCTCTCGATACGCAGTATTTT
CASSSGGPLDTQYF
>TRBD2|TRBJ2-7|-|TRBV4-2
TGTGCCAGCAGCCAAGCGGAAGAGCGGGAGGTTCCCCACGAGCAGTACTTC
CASSQAEEREVPHEQYF
>TRBD1|TRBJ1-1|-|TRBV19
TGTGCCAGCCGAACTGACAGGGCCAGGAACACTGAAGCTTTCTTT
CASRTDRARNTEAFF
>-|TRBJ2-7|-|TRBV11-3
TGTGCCAGCAGCTATGGCGGAAGCTCCTACGAGCAGTACTTC
CASSYGGSSYEQYF
>-|TRBJ1-3|-|TRBV10-2
TGCGCCAGCAGTGAGTCTTACAGAGTCTCTGGAAACACCATATATTTT
CASSESYRVSGNTIYF
>-|TRBJ2-1|once|TRBV14
TGTGCCAGCAGCCAATCACAGGGCAATGAGCAGTTCTTC
CASSQSQGNEQFF
>TRBD1|TRBJ1-2|-|TRBV3-1/TRBV3-2
TGTGCCAGCAGCGCCCGGGACAGGGCCTATGGCTACACCTTC
CASSARDRAYGYTF